This T cell receptor beta chain was observed in a study of T cell responses to AZD1222 COVID-19 vaccine. TCRdb keeps only in-frame clones here, not all; method: immunoSEQ multiplex PCR. The repertoire holds 70,000 to 75,000 clones, over 70% seen once, with 47% in the top ten. The receptor's source is an adult who received the AZD1222 COVID-19 vaccine. The specimen comprised peripheral blood, sampled 28 days after the second AZD1222 dose.

The CDR3 DNA reads TGTGCCAGCAGCCCCCGACCGGGACAGGGGATCCAAGAGACCCAGTACTTC. Amino acids: CASSPRPGQGIQETQYF. This chain uses TRBV13 with TRBJ2-5; 10 bases map to TRBD1. V shed 5 bases, J shed 1 base, and the junction held 10 bases outside the gene matches. From germline, CDR1 is PRHDT and CDR2 FYEKMQ (reference sequence). The CDR3 has 17 amino acids. The full variable domain, in which reference TRBV13 and TRBJ2-5 provide the parts outside the CDR3, is AAGVIQSPRHLIKEKRETATLKCYPIPRHDTVYWYQQGPGQDPQFLISFYEKMQSDKGSIPDRFSAQQFSDYHSELNMSSLELGDSALYFCASSPRPGQGIQETQYFGPGTRLLVL.